The source of this T cell receptor beta chain is a study of PD-L1 blockade in urothelial cancer. Study context: About nine tenths of the roughly 29 patients were men with bladder-origin urothelial cancer. Blood was analyzed 3 weeks (second dose) and 6 weeks after treatment start. The median T cell count in blood samples was 141,255.

Germline CDR1 is SNHLY and CDR2 is FYNNEI. This CDR3 contains 15 residues. The ends were cut back, 4 bases at V and 0 bases at J, with 9 bases in the middle. Pretreatment sampling and on-treatment sampling together yielded between 1 and 8 samples for each patient. Profiling relied on immunoSEQ multiplex PCR, and the TCRdb table lists in-frame clones only, not all of them. This sample has roughly 26,000 clones, with roughly 85% found just once. The specimen was PBMCs, collected around atezolizumab (anti-PD-L1) treatment. The rearrangement uses TRBV2 and TRBJ2-2; possibly TRBD2 for D (6 bases). This TCR came from a man aged 45-65 years with urothelial cancer. The CDR3 spells CASSASVPNTGELFF. The CDR3 DNA reads TGTGCCAGCAGTGCTAGCGTTCCGAACACCGGGGAGCTGTTTTTT.